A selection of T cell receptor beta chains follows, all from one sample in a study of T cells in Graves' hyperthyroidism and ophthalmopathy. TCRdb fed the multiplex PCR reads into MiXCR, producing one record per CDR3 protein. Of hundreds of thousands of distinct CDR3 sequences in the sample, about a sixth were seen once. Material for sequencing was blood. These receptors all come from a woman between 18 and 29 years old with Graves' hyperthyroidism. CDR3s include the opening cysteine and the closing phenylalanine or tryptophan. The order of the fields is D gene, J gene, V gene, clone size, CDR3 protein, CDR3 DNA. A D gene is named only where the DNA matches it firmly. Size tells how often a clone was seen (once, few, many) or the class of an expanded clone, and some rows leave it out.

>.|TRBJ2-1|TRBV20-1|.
CSAPEFEANSYNEQFF
TGCAGTGCTCCAGAGTTTGAGGCTAACTCCTACAATGAGCAGTTCTTC
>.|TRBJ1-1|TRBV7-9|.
CASSPAVFEAFF
TGTGCCAGCAGCCCAGCAGTGTTTGAAGCTTTCTTT
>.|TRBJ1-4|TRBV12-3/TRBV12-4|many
CASSLEGANEKLFF
TGTGCCAGCAGTTTAGAGGGAGCAAATGAAAAACTGTTTTTT
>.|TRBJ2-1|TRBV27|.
CASSLEPGANNEQFF
TGTGCCAGCAGTTTAGAACCGGGGGCCAACAATGAGCAGTTCTTC
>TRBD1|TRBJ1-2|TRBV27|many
CASSLSVQGYGYTF
TGTGCCAGCAGTTTAAGCGTACAGGGGTATGGCTACACCTTC
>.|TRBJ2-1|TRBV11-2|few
CASSLLLQPQFF
TGTGCCAGCAGCCTTCTCTTACAACCCCAGTTCTTC
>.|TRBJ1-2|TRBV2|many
CASSEGREDGYTF
TGTGCCAGCAGTGAAGGGCGGGAGGATGGCTACACCTTC
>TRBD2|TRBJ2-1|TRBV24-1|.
CATRPSGASYNEQFF
TGTGCCACCAGGCCCAGCGGGGCCTCCTACAATGAGCAGTTCTTC
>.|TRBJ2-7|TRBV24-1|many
CATSDFSGRLNEQYF
TGTGCCACCAGTGATTTCTCGGGGCGCCTAAACGAGCAGTACTTC
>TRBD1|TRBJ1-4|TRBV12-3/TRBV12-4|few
CASGPGGGRTNEKLFF
TGTGCCAGCGGACCAGGGGGCGGTAGGACTAATGAAAAACTGTTTTTT
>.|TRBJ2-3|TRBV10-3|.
CAIISGTTTDTQYF
TGTGCCATCATATCAGGGACCACCACAGATACGCAGTATTTT
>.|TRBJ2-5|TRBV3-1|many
CASSQAAGGETQYF
TGTGCCAGCAGCCAAGCGGCAGGTGGAGAGACCCAGTACTTC
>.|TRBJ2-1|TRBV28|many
CASSRTDNEQFF
TGTGCCAGCTCGAGGACAGACAATGAGCAGTTCTTC
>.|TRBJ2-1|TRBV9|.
CASSVMGPDNEQFF
TGTGCCAGCAGCGTAATGGGACCCGACAATGAGCAGTTCTTC
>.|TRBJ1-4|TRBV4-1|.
CASSPEARAVLLFF
TGCGCCAGCAGCCCTGAAGCCAGGGCTGTCCTTCTGTTTTTT
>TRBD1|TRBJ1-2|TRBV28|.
CASSAGQGVPNYGYTF
TGTGCCAGCAGTGCAGGACAGGGGGTCCCTAACTATGGCTACACCTTC
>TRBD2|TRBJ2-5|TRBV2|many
CARDSGGARETQYF
TGTGCCAGGGATAGCGGGGGGGCCAGGGAGACCCAGTACTTC
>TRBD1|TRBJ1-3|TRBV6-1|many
CASSEQGASGNTIYF
TGTGCCAGCAGTGAACAGGGGGCCTCAGGAAACACCATATATTTT
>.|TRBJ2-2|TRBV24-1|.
CATSGLRAPSGSGELFF
TGTGCCACCAGTGGTTTACGGGCTCCATCTGGGTCCGGGGAGCTGTTTTTT
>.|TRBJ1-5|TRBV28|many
CASSLPRGSNQPQHF
TGTGCCAGCAGTCTGCCCAGGGGTAGCAATCAGCCCCAGCATTTT
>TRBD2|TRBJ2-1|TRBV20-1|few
CSARGLTSGRSYNEQFF
TGCAGTGCTAGAGGGCTGACTAGCGGGAGGTCCTACAATGAGCAGTTCTTC
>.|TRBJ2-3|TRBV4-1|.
CASSQEQPSSDTQYF
TGCGCCAGCAGCCAAGAGCAGCCCTCGTCAGATACGCAGTATTTT
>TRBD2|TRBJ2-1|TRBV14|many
CASSQDLTSGRADRDNEQFF
TGTGCCAGCAGCCAAGATCTGACTAGCGGGAGGGCCGATAGGGACAATGAGCAGTTCTTC
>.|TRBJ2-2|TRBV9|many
CASTDLANTGELFF
TGTGCCAGCACAGACTTAGCGAACACCGGGGAGCTGTTTTTT
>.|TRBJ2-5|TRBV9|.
CASSARGETQYF
TGTGCCAGCAGTGCTCGGGGAGAGACCCAGTACTTC
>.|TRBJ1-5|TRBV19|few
CASTGGGFQPQHF
TGTGCCAGTACAGGAGGGGGGTTTCAGCCCCAGCATTTT
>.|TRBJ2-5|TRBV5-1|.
CASSLAPHPQETQYF
TGCGCCAGCAGCTTGGCCCCGCACCCCCAAGAGACCCAGTACTTC
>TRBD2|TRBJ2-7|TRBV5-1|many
CASSLASGWTYEQYF
TGCGCCAGCAGCTTGGCTAGCGGCTGGACCTACGAGCAGTACTTC
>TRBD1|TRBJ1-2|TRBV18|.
CASSSGTGPTDYGYTF
TGTGCCAGCTCGTCCGGGACAGGGCCGACCGACTATGGCTACACCTTC
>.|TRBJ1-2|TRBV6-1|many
CASSEYGVNYGYTF
TGTGCCAGCAGTGAGTACGGGGTGAACTATGGCTACACCTTC
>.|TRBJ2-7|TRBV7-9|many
CASSPITSGSYEQYF
TGTGCCAGCAGCCCCATAACCTCTGGCTCCTACGAGCAGTACTTC
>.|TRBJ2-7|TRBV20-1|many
CSARAGGSYEQYF
TGCAGTGCTAGAGCCGGGGGATCCTACGAGCAGTACTTC
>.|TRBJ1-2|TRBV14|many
CASSQAPDPRNYGYTF
TGTGCCAGCAGCCAAGCCCCTGACCCGCGGAACTATGGCTACACCTTC
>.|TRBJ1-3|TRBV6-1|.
CAGTPTRSGSTIYF
TGTGCCGGCACCCCAACTAGATCTGGAAGCACCATATATTTT
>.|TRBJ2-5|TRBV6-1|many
CASTSGVADGKETQYF
TGTGCCAGCACCTCTGGAGTGGCGGATGGAAAAGAGACCCAGTACTTC
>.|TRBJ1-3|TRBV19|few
CASSIDLGSGNTIYF
TGTGCCAGTAGTATAGATCTGGGATCTGGAAACACCATATATTTT
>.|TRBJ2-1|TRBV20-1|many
CSASSFRPPSYNEQFF
TGCAGTGCTAGCTCGTTCCGCCCGCCCTCCTACAATGAGCAGTTCTTC